This T cell receptor (beta chain) came from a study of blood T cell repertoires in COVID-19. Germline V gene lookup returns CDR1 LNHNV and CDR2 YYDKDF (reference sequence). Trimming pared 5 bases from V and 3 bases from J, leaving 19 bases between. The length of the CDR3 is 16 residues. This clone was detected only once. The assay was immunoSEQ multiplex PCR, and TCRdb's table has in-frame clones only and misses some. The sample yields some 180,000 clones, roughly 90% seen once. The source of this sequence is a man aged 50 to 59 with COVID-19, enrolled during active disease. The material sequenced was peripheral blood. The gene calls are TRBV15 and TRBJ1-1, with no clear D. The CDR3: CATSPLGRNRDTEAFF. In nucleotides, the CDR3 is TGTGCCACCAGCCCCCTGGGGAGGAACCGGGACACTGAAGCTTTCTTT.